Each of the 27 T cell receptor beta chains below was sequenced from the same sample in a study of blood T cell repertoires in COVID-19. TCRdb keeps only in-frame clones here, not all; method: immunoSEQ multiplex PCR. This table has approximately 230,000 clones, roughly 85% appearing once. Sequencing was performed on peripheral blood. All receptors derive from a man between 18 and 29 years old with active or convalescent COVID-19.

The CDR3 sequence is CASSPRSAAGGDQPQHF. CDR3 DNA sequence: TGTGCCAGCTCACCTCGTTCCGCGGCAGGGGGAGATCAGCCCCAGCATTTT. The rearrangement joins TRBV18 to TRBJ1-5, with TRBD1 matching 7 bases. The CDR3 totals 17 residues. J gave up 5 bases and V 3 bases, and 13 bases lay outside the gene matches. Germline V gives CDR1 KGHSH, CDR2 LQKENI.

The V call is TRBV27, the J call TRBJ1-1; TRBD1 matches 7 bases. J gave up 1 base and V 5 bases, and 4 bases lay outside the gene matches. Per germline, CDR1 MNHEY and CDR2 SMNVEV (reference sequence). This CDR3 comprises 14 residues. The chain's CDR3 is CASSTRQGNTEAFF. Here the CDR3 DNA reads TGTGCCAGCAGTACACGACAGGGGAACACTGAAGCTTTCTTT.

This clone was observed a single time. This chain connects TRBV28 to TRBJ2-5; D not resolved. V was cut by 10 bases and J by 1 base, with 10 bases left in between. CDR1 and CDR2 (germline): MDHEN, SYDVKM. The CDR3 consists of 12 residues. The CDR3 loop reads CATNQAQETQYF. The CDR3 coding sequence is TGTGCCACCAACCAGGCCCAAGAGACCCAGTACTTC.

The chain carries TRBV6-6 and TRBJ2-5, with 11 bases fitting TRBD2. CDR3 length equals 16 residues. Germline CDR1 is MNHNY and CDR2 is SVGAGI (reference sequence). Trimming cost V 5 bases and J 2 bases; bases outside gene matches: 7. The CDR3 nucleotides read TGTGCCAGCAGTCTAACTAGCGGGGGTCGACAAGAGACCCAGTACTTC. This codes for CASSLTSGGRQETQYF.

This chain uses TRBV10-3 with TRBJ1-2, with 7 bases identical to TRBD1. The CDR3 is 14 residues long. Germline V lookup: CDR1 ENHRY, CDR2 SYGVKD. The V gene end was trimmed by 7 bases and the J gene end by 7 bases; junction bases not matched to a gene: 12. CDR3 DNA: TGTGCCATCACCACAGGGGACCCTCTAGTTGGCTACACCTTC. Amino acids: CAITTGDPLVGYTF.

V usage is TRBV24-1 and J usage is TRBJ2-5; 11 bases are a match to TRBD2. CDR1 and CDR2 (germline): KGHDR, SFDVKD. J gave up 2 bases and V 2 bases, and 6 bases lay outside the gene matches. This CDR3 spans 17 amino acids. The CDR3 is CATSDSSSGGTQETQYF. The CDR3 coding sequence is TGTGCCACCAGTGATTCTTCTAGCGGGGGGACACAAGAGACCCAGTACTTC.

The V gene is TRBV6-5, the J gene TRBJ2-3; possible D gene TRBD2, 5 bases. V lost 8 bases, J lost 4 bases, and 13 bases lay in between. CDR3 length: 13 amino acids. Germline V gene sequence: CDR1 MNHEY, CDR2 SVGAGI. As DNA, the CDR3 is TGTGCCAGCTTGGGCCTCGGGGCAGATACGCAGTATTTT. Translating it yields CASLGLGADTQYF.

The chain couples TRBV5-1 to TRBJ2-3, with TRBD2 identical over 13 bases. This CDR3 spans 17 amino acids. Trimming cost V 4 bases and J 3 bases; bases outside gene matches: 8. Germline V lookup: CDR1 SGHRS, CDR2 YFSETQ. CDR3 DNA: TGCGCCAGCAGCGAGGGGACTAGCGGGATGGGGACAGATACGCAGTATTTT. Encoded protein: CASSEGTSGMGTDTQYF.

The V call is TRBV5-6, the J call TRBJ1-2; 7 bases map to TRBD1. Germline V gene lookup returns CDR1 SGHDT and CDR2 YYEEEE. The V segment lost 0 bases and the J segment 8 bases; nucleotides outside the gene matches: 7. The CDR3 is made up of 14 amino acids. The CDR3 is CASSLAGQGEGYTF. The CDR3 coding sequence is TGTGCCAGCAGCTTGGCCGGCCAGGGGGAGGGCTACACCTTC.

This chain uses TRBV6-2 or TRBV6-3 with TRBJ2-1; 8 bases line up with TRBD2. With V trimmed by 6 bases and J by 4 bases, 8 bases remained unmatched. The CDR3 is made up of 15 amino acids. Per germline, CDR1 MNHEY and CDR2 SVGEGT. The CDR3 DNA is TGTGCCAGCAGCCCCACGGGGGGGCCGTACAATGAGCAGTTCTTC. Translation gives CASSPTGGPYNEQFF.

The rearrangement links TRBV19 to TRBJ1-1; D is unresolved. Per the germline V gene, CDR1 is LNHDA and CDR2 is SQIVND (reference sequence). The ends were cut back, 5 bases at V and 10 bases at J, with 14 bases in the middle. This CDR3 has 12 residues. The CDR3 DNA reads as TGTGCCAGTAGTGTCCGGGTTGGCGGAGCTTTCTTT. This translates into CASSVRVGGAFF.

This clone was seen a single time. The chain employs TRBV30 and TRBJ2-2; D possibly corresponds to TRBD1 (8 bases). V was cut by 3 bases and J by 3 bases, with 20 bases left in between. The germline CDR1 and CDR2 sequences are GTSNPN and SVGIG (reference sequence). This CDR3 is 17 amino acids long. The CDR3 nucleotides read TGTGCCTGGAGCCCCGGGAGGACAGGGATTTACACCGGGGAGCTGTTTTTT. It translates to CAWSPGRTGIYTGELFF.

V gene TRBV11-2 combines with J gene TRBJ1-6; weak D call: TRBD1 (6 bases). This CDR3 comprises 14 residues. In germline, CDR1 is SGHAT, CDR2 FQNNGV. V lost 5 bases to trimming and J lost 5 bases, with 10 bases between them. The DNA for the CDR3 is TGTGCCAGCAGCCCACAGGGAAATAATTCACCCCTCCACTTT. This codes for CASSPQGNNSPLHF.

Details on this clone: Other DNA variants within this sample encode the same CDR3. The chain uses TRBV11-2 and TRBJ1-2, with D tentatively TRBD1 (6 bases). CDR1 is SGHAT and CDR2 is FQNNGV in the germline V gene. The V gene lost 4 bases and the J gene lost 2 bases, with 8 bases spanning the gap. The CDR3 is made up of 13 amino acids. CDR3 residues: CASSSGQNYGYTF. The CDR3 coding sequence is TGTGCCAGCAGCTCAGGACAGAACTATGGCTACACCTTC. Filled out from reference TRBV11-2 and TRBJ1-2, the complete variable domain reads EAGVAQSPRYKIIEKRQSVAFWCNPISGHATLYWYQQILGQGPKLLIQFQNNGVVDDSQLPKDRFSAERLKGVDSTLKIQPAKLEDSAVYLCASSSGQNYGYTFGSGTRLTVV.

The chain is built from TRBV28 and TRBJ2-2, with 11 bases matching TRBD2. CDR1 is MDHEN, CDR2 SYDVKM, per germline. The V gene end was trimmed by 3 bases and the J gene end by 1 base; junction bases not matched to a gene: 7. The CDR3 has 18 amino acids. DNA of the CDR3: TGTGCCAGCAGTTTGAGTACTAGCGGGAGTTGGAACACCGGGGAGCTGTTTTTT. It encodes CASSLSTSGSWNTGELFF.

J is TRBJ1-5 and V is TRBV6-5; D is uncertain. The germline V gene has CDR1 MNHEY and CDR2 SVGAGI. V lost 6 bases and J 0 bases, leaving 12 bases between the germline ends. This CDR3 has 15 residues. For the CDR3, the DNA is TGTGCCAGCAGGCCTTCGGGGTATAGCAATCAGCCCCAGCATTTT. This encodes CASRPSGYSNQPQHF.

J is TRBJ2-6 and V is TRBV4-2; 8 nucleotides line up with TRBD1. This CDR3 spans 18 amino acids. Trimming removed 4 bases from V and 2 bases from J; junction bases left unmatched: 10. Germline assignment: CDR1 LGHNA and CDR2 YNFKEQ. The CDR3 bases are TGTGCCAGCAGCCGGTCCGGGACAGGTCCTCCTGGGGCCAACGTCCTGACTTTC. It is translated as CASSRSGTGPPGANVLTF.

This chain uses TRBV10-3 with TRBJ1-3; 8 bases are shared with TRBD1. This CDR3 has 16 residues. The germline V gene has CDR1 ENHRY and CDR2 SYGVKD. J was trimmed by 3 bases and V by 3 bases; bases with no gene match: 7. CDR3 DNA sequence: TGTGCCATCAGTGAATCAGGGGGCTTAAGTGGAAACACCATATATTTT. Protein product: CAISESGGLSGNTIYF.

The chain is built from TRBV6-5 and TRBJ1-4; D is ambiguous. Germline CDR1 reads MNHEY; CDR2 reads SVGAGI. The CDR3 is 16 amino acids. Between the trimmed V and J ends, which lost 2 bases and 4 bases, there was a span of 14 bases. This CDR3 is CASSYDTPRINEKLFF. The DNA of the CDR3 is TGTGCCAGCAGTTACGATACCCCTAGGATTAATGAAAAACTGTTTTTT.

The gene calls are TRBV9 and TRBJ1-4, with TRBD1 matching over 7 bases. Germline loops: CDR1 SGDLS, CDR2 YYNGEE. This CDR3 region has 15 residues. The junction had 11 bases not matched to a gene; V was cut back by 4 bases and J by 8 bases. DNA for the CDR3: TGTGCCAGCAGCTCCCGACAGGGTAGGGGAGAAAAACTGTTTTTT. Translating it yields CASSSRQGRGEKLFF.

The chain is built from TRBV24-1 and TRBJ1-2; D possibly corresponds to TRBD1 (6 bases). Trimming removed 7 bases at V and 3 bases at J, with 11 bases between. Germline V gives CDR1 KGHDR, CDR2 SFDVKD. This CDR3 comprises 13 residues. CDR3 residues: CATSGGGDYGYTF. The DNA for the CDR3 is TGTGCCACCAGCGGCGGGGGCGACTATGGCTACACCTTC.

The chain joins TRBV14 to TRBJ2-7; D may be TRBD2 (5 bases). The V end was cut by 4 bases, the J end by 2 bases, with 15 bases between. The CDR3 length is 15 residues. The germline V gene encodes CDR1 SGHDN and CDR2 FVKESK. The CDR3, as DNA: TGTGCCAGCAGCCGTCTCGGGGAATACACCTACGAGCAGTACTTC. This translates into CASSRLGEYTYEQYF.

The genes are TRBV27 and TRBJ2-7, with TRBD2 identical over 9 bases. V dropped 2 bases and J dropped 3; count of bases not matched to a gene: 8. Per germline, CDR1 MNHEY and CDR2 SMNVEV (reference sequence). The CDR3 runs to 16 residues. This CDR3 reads CASSLKVSGRDYEQYF. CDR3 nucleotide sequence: TGTGCCAGCAGTTTAAAGGTTAGCGGGAGAGACTACGAGCAGTACTTC.

The CDR3 sequence: CASSWRPDRKDGYTF. Here the CDR3 DNA reads TGCGCCAGCAGCTGGAGACCTGACAGAAAGGATGGCTACACCTTC. V gene TRBV5-1 combines with J gene TRBJ1-2, with D possibly matching TRBD1 (5 bases). Germline V CDR1 and CDR2: SGHRS, YFSETQ. V was shortened by 3 bases and J by 6 bases, with 18 bases between the two germline ends. CDR3 length equals 15 residues.

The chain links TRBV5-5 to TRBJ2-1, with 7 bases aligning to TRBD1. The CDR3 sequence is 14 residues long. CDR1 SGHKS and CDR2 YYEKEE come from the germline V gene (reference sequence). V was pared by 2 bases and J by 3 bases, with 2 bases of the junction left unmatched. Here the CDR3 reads CASSFRDSYNEQFF. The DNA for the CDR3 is TGTGCCAGCAGCTTTAGGGACAGCTACAATGAGCAGTTCTTC.

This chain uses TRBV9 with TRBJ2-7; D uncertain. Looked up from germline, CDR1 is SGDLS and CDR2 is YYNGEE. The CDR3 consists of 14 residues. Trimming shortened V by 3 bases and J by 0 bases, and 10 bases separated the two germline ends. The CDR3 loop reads CASSDRASSYEQYF. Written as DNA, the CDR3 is TGTGCCAGCAGCGATCGCGCGAGCTCCTACGAGCAGTACTTC. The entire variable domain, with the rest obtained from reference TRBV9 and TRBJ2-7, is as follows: DSGVTQTPKHLITATGQRVTLRCSPRSGDLSVYWYQQSLDQGLQFLIQYYNGEERAKGNILERFSAQQFPDLHSELNLSSLELGDSALYFCASSDRASSYEQYFGPGTRLTVT.

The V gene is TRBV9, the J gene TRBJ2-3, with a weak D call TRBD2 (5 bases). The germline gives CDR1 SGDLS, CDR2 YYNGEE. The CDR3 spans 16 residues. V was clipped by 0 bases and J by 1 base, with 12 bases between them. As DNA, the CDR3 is TGTGCCAGCAGCGTAGGTGACGCCGGGGGCACAGATACGCAGTATTTT. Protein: CASSVGDAGGTDTQYF.